This T cell receptor (beta chain) emerged from a study of T cell responses to AZD1222 COVID-19 vaccine. Here immunoSEQ multiplex PCR was the method, and the copy in TCRdb shows in-frame clones only, minus some. The sample gives around 70,000 clones, approximately 90% of which show up once; approximately 1.2% is in the top ten. V was pared by 6 bases and J by 7 bases, with 4 bases of the junction left unmatched. CDR3 size: 14 residues. Germline values: CDR1 SNHLY, CDR2 FYNNEI. The rearrangement links TRBV2 to TRBJ1-5; TRBD1 agrees at 12 bases. Sample: peripheral blood, taken 28 days after the second AZD1222 dose. This clonotype was obtained from an adult who received the AZD1222 COVID-19 vaccine. Written as DNA, the CDR3 is TGTGCCAGCAGAGGCGGGACAGGGGGCCAGCCCCAGCATTTT. It encodes CASRGGTGGQPQHF.